These T cell receptor beta chains were read from a single sample in a study of blood T cell repertoires in COVID-19. Using immunoSEQ multiplex PCR, the repertoire was profiled, and TCRdb retains in-frame clones only, with some absent. The data show about 220,000 clones, about 86% seen once. The sample comprised peripheral blood. The receptors stem from a woman aged 60-70 years with acute or convalescent COVID-19. Each CDR3 is given with its conserved first and last residue. Each record gives: V gene, J gene, CDR3 length, CDR3 protein.

TRBV5-1	TRBJ2-7	15	CASSFDRASSYEQYF
TRBV19	TRBJ1-2	15	CASSTIRLSYYGYTF
TRBV7-6	TRBJ2-3	17	CASSPGTSGGATDTQYF
TRBV19	TRBJ1-1	15	CASSTWTGGDTEAFF
TRBV3-1/TRBV3-2	TRBJ1-1	15	CASSQGTAVNTEAFF
TRBV20-1	TRBJ1-6	13	CSASNELNSPLHF
TRBV5-5	TRBJ2-1	14	CASRELAGVGEQFF
TRBV7-9	TRBJ1-2	15	CASSPQGLANYGYTF
TRBV18	TRBJ1-1	17	CASSPGDRGRGNTEAFF
TRBV18	TRBJ2-7	15	CASSQGQGSPYEQYF
TRBV7-2	TRBJ1-2	12	CASSSNRGRVTF
TRBV18	TRBJ2-2	15	CASSHSGGPSGELFF
TRBV6-5	TRBJ2-7	12	CASSLTGSEQYF
TRBV9	TRBJ1-1	14	CASSASQGSTEAFF
TRBV2	TRBJ1-1	13	CASSQGENTEAFF
TRBV6-4	TRBJ2-1	15	CASSPSRDRAVEQFF
TRBV9	TRBJ1-2	13	CASREQGGYGYTF
TRBV3-1/TRBV3-2	TRBJ1-2	15	CASSQDRVGVYGYTF
TRBV20-1	TRBJ2-3	10	CSTGGVTQYF
TRBV10-2	TRBJ1-5	13	CATSRDTYQPQHF
TRBV29-1	TRBJ1-1	12	CSVVSRNTEAFF
TRBV10-3	TRBJ2-7	15	CAISEQGQAFYEQYF
TRBV5-1	TRBJ1-6	15	CASSFDSLSGSPLHF
TRBV7-9	TRBJ2-5	14	CASSLRDIQETQYF
TRBV5-1	TRBJ1-1	13	CASSWTGGGEAFF
TRBV14	TRBJ2-5	13	CASSKERKETQYF
TRBV5-1	TRBJ1-1	17	CASSRSGTGGTGTEAFF
TRBV7-2	TRBJ1-2	14	CASSSGRAGGGYTF
TRBV19	TRBJ1-2	13	CATKGDTEYGYTF
TRBV3-1/TRBV3-2	TRBJ2-2	16	CASRPTSGGNTGELFF
TRBV3-1/TRBV3-2	TRBJ2-7	13	CASSQDVLSGHHF
TRBV28	TRBJ2-1	15	CASTGFRGGNNEQFF
TRBV7-9	TRBJ1-1	13	CASTYGTNTEAFF
TRBV7-9	TRBJ1-2	16	CASSPTGTIEALGYTF
TRBV12-3/TRBV12-4	TRBJ1-2	12	CASSPGVYGYTF
TRBV11-1	TRBJ2-5	14	CASSKSRVQETQYF
TRBV25-1	TRBJ1-2	12	CASSVKQGGYTF
TRBV5-4	TRBJ2-5	16	CASSLTIATGGETQYF
TRBV11-2	TRBJ2-1	18	CASSFYLGLANKYNEQFF